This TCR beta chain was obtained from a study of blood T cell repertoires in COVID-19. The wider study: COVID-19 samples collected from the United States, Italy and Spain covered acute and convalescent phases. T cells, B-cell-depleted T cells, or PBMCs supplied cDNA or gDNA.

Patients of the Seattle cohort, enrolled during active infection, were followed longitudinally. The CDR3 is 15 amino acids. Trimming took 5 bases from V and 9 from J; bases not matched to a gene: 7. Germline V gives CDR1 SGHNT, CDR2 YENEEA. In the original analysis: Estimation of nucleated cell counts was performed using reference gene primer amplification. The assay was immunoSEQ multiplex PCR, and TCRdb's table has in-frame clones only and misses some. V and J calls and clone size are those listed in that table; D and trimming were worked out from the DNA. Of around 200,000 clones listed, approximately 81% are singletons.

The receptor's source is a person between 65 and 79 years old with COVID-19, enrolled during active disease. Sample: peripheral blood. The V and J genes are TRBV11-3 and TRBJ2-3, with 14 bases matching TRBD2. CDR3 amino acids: CASSTGLAGDETQYF. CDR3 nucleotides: TGTGCCAGCAGCACGGGACTAGCGGGAGACGAAACGCAGTATTTT.